These T cell receptor beta chains were read from a single sample in a study of beta chain features in type 1 diabetes. This table comes from immunoSEQ multiplex PCR, and its TCRdb copy is limited to in-frame clones, with some not included. Among some 350,000 clones listed, about 13% were seen once. The sequenced sample consisted of naive CD4+ T cells from blood. The receptors here all came from a woman between 18 and 30 years old with type 1 diabetes. CDR3s include the opening cysteine and the closing phenylalanine or tryptophan. Fields, in order: CDR3 length, clone size, J gene, D gene, V gene, CDR3 protein, CDR3 DNA. A D gene is named only where the DNA matches it firmly. Rows give clone size only sometimes, using once, few, many, or a class for an expanded clone.

13 few TRBJ2-6 NA TRBV11-2 CASSAVWANVLTF TGTGCCAGCAGCGCAGTCTGGGCCAACGTCCTGACTTTC
14 NA TRBJ2-5 NA TRBV9 CASSVEDGRETQYF TGTGCCAGCAGCGTAGAAGACGGCAGGGAGACCCAGTACTTC
11 NA TRBJ1-1 NA TRBV30 CAWSRQRGAFF TGTGCCTGGAGCCGGCAGCGGGGAGCTTTCTTT
17 NA TRBJ2-3 TRBD2 TRBV7-2 CASSLGASGNPGLGQYF TGTGCCAGCAGCTTAGGGGCTAGCGGGAATCCGGGGTTAGGGCAGTATTTT
13 NA TRBJ1-3 TRBD1 TRBV10-2 CASEDRDRNTIYF TGCGCCAGTGAAGACAGGGATCGAAACACCATATATTTT
15 NA TRBJ2-7 TRBD1 TRBV27 CASTPLGQVSYEQYF TGTGCCAGCACCCCCCTCGGACAGGTCTCCTACGAGCAGTACTTC
15 NA TRBJ1-1 TRBD1 TRBV6-5 CASSYQGQGNTEAFF TGTGCCAGCAGTTACCAGGGACAGGGAAACACTGAAGCTTTCTTT
14 few TRBJ1-2 NA TRBV30 CAWSTGGHNYGYTF TGTGCCTGGAGTACGGGGGGACATAACTATGGCTACACCTTC
16 NA TRBJ1-4 TRBD1 TRBV7-2 CASSSRLQGAGEKLFF TGTGCCAGCAGCTCGAGGCTACAGGGGGCAGGAGAAAAACTGTTTTTT
15 NA TRBJ2-1 TRBD2 TRBV30 CAWSTGLAGVNEQFF TGTGCCTGGAGTACTGGACTAGCGGGAGTGAATGAGCAGTTCTTC
13 few TRBJ1-2 NA TRBV7-2 CASSTQISYGYTF TGTGCCAGCAGCACCCAGATTTCCTATGGCTACACCTTC
15 few TRBJ1-5 TRBD1 TRBV5-4 CASSLGGTGNQPQHF TGTGCCAGCAGCTTGGGTGGGACAGGTAATCAGCCCCAGCATTTT
18 few TRBJ1-5 NA TRBV2 CASSELRAASQRDQPQHF TGTGCCAGCAGTGAACTCCGAGCGGCTAGTCAACGGGATCAGCCCCAGCATTTT
13 few TRBJ2-3 TRBD2 TRBV29-1 CSVRRTSPDTQYF TGCAGCGTCCGAAGGACTAGCCCCGATACGCAGTATTTT
14 NA TRBJ2-3 NA TRBV7-3 CASSLTWREDTQYF TGTGCCAGCAGCTTAACGTGGAGGGAGGATACGCAGTATTTT
14 NA TRBJ1-5 TRBD1 TRBV30 CAWSGGTGIQPQHF TGTGCCTGGAGTGGGGGGACAGGGATTCAGCCCCAGCATTTT
15 few TRBJ2-2 NA TRBV28 CASSPTGAGTGELFF TGTGCCAGCAGCCCGACGGGAGCGGGCACCGGGGAGCTGTTTTTT
11 NA TRBJ2-7 NA TRBV28 CASSLQDEQYF TGTGCCAGCAGTTTACAGGACGAGCAGTACTTC
15 few TRBJ1-2 NA TRBV23-1 CASSQSAGGGYGYTF TGCGCCAGCAGTCAATCTGCGGGTGGAGGGTATGGCTACACCTTC
17 NA TRBJ2-5 TRBD2 TRBV5-4 CASSLRTSGRNQETQYF TGTGCCAGCAGCCTACGGACTAGCGGGAGGAACCAAGAGACCCAGTACTTC
15 NA TRBJ2-1 TRBD2 TRBV7-8 CASSLGLAGTNEQFF TGTGCCAGCAGCTTAGGCCTAGCGGGGACCAATGAGCAGTTCTTC
15 NA TRBJ2-7 NA TRBV5-1 CASSLGDTSSYEQYF TGCGCCAGCAGCTTGGGGGACACGAGCTCCTACGAGCAGTACTTC
15 NA TRBJ1-2 TRBD1 TRBV29-1 CSVEGGQKTGYGYTF TGCAGCGTTGAAGGGGGACAGAAGACAGGCTATGGCTACACCTTC
16 few TRBJ2-1 TRBD1 TRBV7-3 CASSYRGPGAYNEQFF TGTGCCAGCAGCTACAGGGGGCCGGGGGCCTACAATGAGCAGTTCTTC
13 few TRBJ2-3 NA TRBV30 CAWRYSSTDTQYF TGTGCCTGGAGGTACTCTAGCACAGATACGCAGTATTTT
15 NA TRBJ1-5 TRBD1 TRBV14 CASSRQGDSNQPQHF TGTGCCAGCAGCCGACAGGGGGATAGCAATCAGCCCCAGCATTTT
14 few TRBJ2-3 NA TRBV7-9 CASSHRLFTDTQYF TGTGCCAGCAGCCATCGACTCTTCACAGATACGCAGTATTTT
11 NA TRBJ2-2 NA TRBV20-1 CSASRGGELFF TGCAGTGCTAGCCGGGGCGGGGAGCTGTTTTTT
14 many TRBJ1-1 NA TRBV4-2 CASSQVAGYTEAFF TGTGCCAGCAGCCAAGTCGCAGGGTACACTGAAGCTTTCTTT
15 few TRBJ1-1 TRBD1 TRBV7-9 CASSLSGGWGTEAFF TGTGCCAGCAGCTTATCAGGGGGCTGGGGCACTGAAGCTTTCTTT
16 NA TRBJ1-5 NA TRBV10-3 CAISERMDRPNQPQHF TGTGCCATCAGTGAGAGGATGGACAGACCGAATCAGCCCCAGCATTTT
14 few TRBJ2-5 TRBD2 TRBV5-1 CASSFGGRTETQYF TGCGCCAGCAGCTTCGGCGGGAGAACGGAGACCCAGTACTTC
16 NA TRBJ2-7 TRBD2 TRBV7-2 CASSLGLAVRTYEQYF TGTGCCAGCAGCTTAGGACTAGCGGTAAGGACCTACGAGCAGTACTTC
14 NA TRBJ1-2 NA TRBV5-1 CASSLPQSTYGYTF TGCGCCAGCAGCTTGCCACAGTCAACCTATGGCTACACCTTC
15 few TRBJ2-1 NA TRBV7-9 CASSLRLHQNNEQFF TGTGCCAGCAGCTTACGACTACACCAGAACAATGAGCAGTTCTTC
11 NA TRBJ2-1 NA TRBV15 CATSRDSEEFF TGTGCCACCAGCAGAGATTCGGAGGAGTTCTTC
13 NA TRBJ1-1 NA TRBV9 CASSVGGQTEAFF TGTGCCAGCAGCGTAGGGGGGCAGACTGAAGCTTTCTTT
14 NA TRBJ2-1 NA TRBV10-3 CAIRTFGSLNEQFF TGTGCCATCAGGACTTTTGGGTCTCTGAATGAGCAGTTCTTC
14 few TRBJ2-5 TRBD1 TRBV27 CASSLGQGVETQYF TGTGCCAGCAGTCTAGGGCAGGGGGTGGAGACCCAGTACTTC
13 NA TRBJ1-5 NA TRBV25-1 CASSDIPGQPQHF TGTGCCAGCAGTGACATCCCCGGGCAGCCCCAGCATTTT
15 few TRBJ2-1 NA TRBV5-1 CASSMSSGSYNEQFF TGCGCCAGCAGTATGTCCTCCGGCTCCTACAATGAGCAGTTCTTC
16 NA TRBJ1-4 NA TRBV2 CASTEVVAATNEKLFF TGTGCCAGCACCGAAGTCGTAGCTGCAACTAATGAAAAACTGTTTTTT
15 NA TRBJ1-5 TRBD1 TRBV30 CAWTTGGAGNQPQHF TGTGCCTGGACAACAGGGGGCGCCGGGAATCAGCCCCAGCATTTT
11 once TRBJ1-3 NA TRBV30 CAWSTGNTIYF TGTGCCTGGAGTACGGGGAACACCATATATTTT
15 few TRBJ2-5 NA TRBV5-1 CASSLAAAGEETQYF TGCGCCAGCAGCTTGGCCGCAGCAGGGGAAGAGACCCAGTACTTC
19 NA TRBJ2-1 TRBD2 TRBV4-3 CASSQYYPAGVQAYNEQFF TGCGCCAGCAGCCAATATTACCCAGCGGGAGTTCAAGCATACAATGAGCAGTTCTTC
14 NA TRBJ1-1 TRBD1 TRBV9 CASSPGTGGRRAFF TGTGCCAGCAGCCCTGGGACAGGTGGGAGGAGAGCTTTCTTT
18 NA TRBJ2-1 NA TRBV7-2 CASSFDSSGVGSYNEQFF TGTGCCAGCAGCTTCGACAGCAGTGGTGTGGGCTCCTACAATGAGCAGTTCTTC
16 NA TRBJ2-1 NA TRBV21-1 CASSNTGTSGYNEQFF TGTGCCAGCAGCAACACCGGGACTAGCGGATACAATGAGCAGTTCTTC
16 few TRBJ2-5 NA TRBV5-1 CASSFYGRGPQETQYF TGCGCCAGCAGCTTTTACGGCAGGGGTCCGCAAGAGACCCAGTACTTC
15 NA TRBJ2-7 TRBD1 TRBV9 CASSVGGTGAYEQYF TGTGCCAGCAGCGTAGGGGGGACAGGGGCCTACGAGCAGTACTTC
15 NA TRBJ1-5 TRBD1 TRBV6-6 CASRKDRPSNQPQHF TGTGCCAGCAGGAAGGACAGGCCTTCCAATCAGCCCCAGCATTTT
15 few TRBJ1-5 NA TRBV30 CAWSVQGGLNQPQHF TGTGCCTGGAGTGTGCAGGGAGGACTGAATCAGCCCCAGCATTTT
18 once TRBJ1-1 TRBD1 TRBV18 CASSPIAGQGPMNTEAFF TGTGCCAGCTCACCAATAGCGGGACAGGGTCCAATGAACACTGAAGCTTTCTTT
12 NA TRBJ1-4 NA TRBV11-2 CASRDKGAKLFF TGTGCCAGCAGGGACAAAGGGGCAAAACTGTTTTTT
14 few TRBJ1-5 NA TRBV30 CAWAGRSYNQPQHF TGTGCCTGGGCAGGCAGGTCATACAATCAGCCCCAGCATTTT
15 NA TRBJ2-6 NA TRBV7-9 CASSPYHAGANVLTF TGTGCCAGCAGCCCCTACCATGCTGGGGCCAACGTCCTGACTTTC
18 few TRBJ2-1 NA TRBV4-1 CASSQEGVGGPSYNEQFF TGCGCCAGCAGCCAAGAAGGTGTCGGGGGGCCGTCCTACAATGAGCAGTTCTTC